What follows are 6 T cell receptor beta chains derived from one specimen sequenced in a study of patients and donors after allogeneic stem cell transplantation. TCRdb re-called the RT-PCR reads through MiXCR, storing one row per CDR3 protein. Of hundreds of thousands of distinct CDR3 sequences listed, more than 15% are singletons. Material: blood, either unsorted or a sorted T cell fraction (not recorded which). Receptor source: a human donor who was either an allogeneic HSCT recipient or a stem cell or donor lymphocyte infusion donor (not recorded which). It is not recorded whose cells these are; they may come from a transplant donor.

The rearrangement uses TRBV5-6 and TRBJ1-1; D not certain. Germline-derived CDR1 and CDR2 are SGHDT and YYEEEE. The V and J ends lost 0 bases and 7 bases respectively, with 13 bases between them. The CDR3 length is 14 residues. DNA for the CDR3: TGTGCCAGCAGCTTGGTGAGGTTTAGAGGTGAAGCTTTCTTT. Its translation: CASSLVRFRGEAFF.

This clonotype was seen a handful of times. The CDR3 reads CATSDAGTASYEQYF. CDR3 DNA: TGTGCCACCAGTGACGCGGGGACAGCCTCCTACGAGCAGTACTTC. The rearrangement uses TRBV24-1 and TRBJ2-7; tentatively, D is TRBD1 (7 bases). V gave up 4 bases and J gave up 0 bases, with 12 bases separating them. The CDR3 is 15 amino acids. The V gene's germline CDR1 is KGHDR and CDR2 SFDVKD.

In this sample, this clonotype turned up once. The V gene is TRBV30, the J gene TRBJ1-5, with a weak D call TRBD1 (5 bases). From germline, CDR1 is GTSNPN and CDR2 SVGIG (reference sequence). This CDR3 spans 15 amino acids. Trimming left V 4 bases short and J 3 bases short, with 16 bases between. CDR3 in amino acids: CAWTRATGDNQPQHF. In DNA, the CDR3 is TGTGCCTGGACCCGGGCAACAGGCGACAATCAGCCCCAGCATTTT.

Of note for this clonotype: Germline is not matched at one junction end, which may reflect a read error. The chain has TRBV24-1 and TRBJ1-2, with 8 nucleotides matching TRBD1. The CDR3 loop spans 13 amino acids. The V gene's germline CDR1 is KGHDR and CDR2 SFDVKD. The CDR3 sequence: CAASARTGQGYTF. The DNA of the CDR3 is TGTGCCGCCAGTGCCAGGACAGGGCAAGGCTACACCTTC.

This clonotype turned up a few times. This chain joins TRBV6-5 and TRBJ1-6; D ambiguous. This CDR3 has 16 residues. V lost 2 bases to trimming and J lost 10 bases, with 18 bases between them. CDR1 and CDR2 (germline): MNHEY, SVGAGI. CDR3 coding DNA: TGTGCCAGCAGTTACGAGCTACCCTCGAACTCCTCACCCCTCCACTTT. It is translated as CASSYELPSNSSPLHF.

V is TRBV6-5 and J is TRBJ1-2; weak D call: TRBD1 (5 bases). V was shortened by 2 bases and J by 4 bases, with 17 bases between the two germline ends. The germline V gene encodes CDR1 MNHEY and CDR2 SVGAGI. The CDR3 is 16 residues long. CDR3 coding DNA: TGTGCCAGCAGTTACCAGGGCCGGGACCCTGGCTATGGCTACACCTTC. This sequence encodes CASSYQGRDPGYGYTF.